This T cell receptor (beta chain) was recovered during a study of OX40 agonist ivuxolimab in advanced cancers. Sequencing was performed with immunoSEQ multiplex PCR; in TCRdb, only in-frame clones are kept and a portion is missing. The sample yields 55,000 to 85,000 clones, roughly 89% seen once. The germline gives CDR1 MNHEY, CDR2 SVGAGI. The V end lost 10 bases, the J end lost 4 bases, and 10 bases lay between the germline ends. The CDR3 spans 11 residues. The chain carries TRBV6-5 and TRBJ1-2, with D unclear. This receptor was identified in an adult with an advanced solid tumor such as melanoma, head and neck, liver or kidney cancer. Source: CD4+ or CD8+ T cells sorted from blood, taken in a trial of the OX40 agonist ivuxolimab. The CDR3 here is CATEAGYGYTF. DNA for the CDR3: TGTGCCACCGAGGCCGGCTATGGCTACACCTTC.